This entry is about one TCR beta chain. Its antigen is undetermined. The sample belongs to a study of cytomegalovirus exposure and HLA in healthy donors. Study-level results: It was reported that the classifier diagnosed cytomegalovirus status with high specificity and sensitivity in both the original and validation cohorts. Presence/absence analyses assumed roughly uniform sequencing depth across donors, which may not hold.

Primers: 60 Vbeta forward and 13 Jbeta reverse. TCRdb's copy holds only in-frame clones and misses some; the assay was immunoSEQ multiplex PCR. The sample lists about 91,000 clones, around 80% occurring once. Healthy individuals who donated bone marrow served as the donors. Input material: PBMCs. The source is a male donor in good health and CMV-seropositive.

CDR3 bases: TGTGCCAGCAGTTCCCCGGGACAGACAAATTATGGCTACACCTTC. Its translation is CASSSPGQTNYGYTF. This chain uses TRBV6-6 with TRBJ1-2; 7 nucleotides align to TRBD1. The CDR3 contains 15 residues. V lost 4 bases to trimming and J lost 5 bases; unmatched junction nucleotides: 10. Germline lookup yields CDR1 MNHNY and CDR2 SVGAGI (reference sequence).